The following is a T cell receptor beta chain sequence with its context. These data originate in a study of blood T cell repertoires in COVID-19. Overall study: Italy, Spain and the United States were the sources of the convalescent and acute COVID-19 samples. Sources were T cells, B-cell-depleted T cells, or PBMCs; the material itself was cDNA or gDNA.

Methods used by the authors: It was from reference gene primer amplification that nucleated cell counts were estimated. Data came from immunoSEQ multiplex PCR; TCRdb stores just in-frame clones and leaves some out. That table furnishes V, J and clone size, whereas the DNA furnished D and trimming. The sample consists of around 72,000 clones, approximately 87% of them appearing once. The sequenced material came from peripheral blood. The clonotype originates from a woman of 80 years or more with acute or convalescent COVID-19.

The CDR3 loop reads CASREWGVNYGYTF. In DNA, the CDR3 is TGTGCCAGCAGAGAGTGGGGGGTTAACTATGGCTACACCTTC. The rearrangement links TRBV6-5 to TRBJ1-2; possibly TRBD1 for D (5 bases). The CDR3 contains 14 residues. Germline lookup yields CDR1 MNHEY and CDR2 SVGAGI. V was cut by 6 bases and J by 1 base, with 12 bases left in between.